Below are 17 T cell receptor beta chains sequenced from a single sample in a study of type 1 regulatory T cells. These TCRs' antigens remain unknown. MiXCR, run by TCRdb on the reads, gives a single entry per CDR3 protein. The table shows about 24,000 distinct CDR3 sequences, with 72% occurring only once. Source material: cultured T cells, either the whole culture or a sorted T cell fraction (not recorded which). As for subset: Tr1-enriched cell product generated in vitro against host alloantigens. These receptors all come from a human donor in good health.

The chain carries TRBV2 and TRBJ2-5; 8 bases align to TRBD2. The CDR3 extends over 14 amino acids. J gave up 5 bases and V 6 bases, and 8 bases lay outside the gene matches. Germline values: CDR1 SNHLY, CDR2 FYNNEI. CDR3 region: CASSLAGPWETQYF. The CDR3 bases are TGTGCCAGCAGCCTAGCGGGCCCTTGGGAGACCCAGTACTTC. The entire variable domain, with the rest obtained from reference TRBV2 and TRBJ2-5, is as follows: EPEVTQTPSHQVTQMGQEVILRCVPISNHLYFYWYRQILGQKVEFLVSFYNNEISEKSEIFDDQFSVERPDGSNFTLKIRSTKLEDSAMYFCASSLAGPWETQYFGPGTRLLVL.

In nucleotides, the CDR3 is TGTGCCAGCACCCGAGGACAGTCCCAAGAGACCCAGTACTTC. Protein sequence: CASTRGQSQETQYF. The rearrangement joins TRBV7-9 to TRBJ2-5, with a possible D match to TRBD1 (6 bases). Germline-derived CDR1 and CDR2 are SEHNR and FQNEAQ (reference sequence). The CDR3 loop spans 14 amino acids. The ends were cut back, 7 bases at V and 1 base at J, with 13 bases in the middle.

This clonotype appeared once. The rearrangement links TRBV20-1 to TRBJ1-1; tentative D call: TRBD1 (5 bases). Looked up from germline, CDR1 is DFQATT and CDR2 is SNEGSKA (reference sequence). The V and J ends lost 5 bases and 7 bases respectively, with 17 bases between them. The CDR3 is made up of 13 amino acids. DNA of the CDR3: TGCAGTGCTCCCCCCGGGGCGTTAAGTGAAGCTTTCTTT. It codes for CSAPPGALSEAFF.

The V and J genes are TRBV11-3 and TRBJ2-3; 13 positions agree with TRBD2. CDR3 length: 16 amino acids. CDR1 and CDR2 (germline): SGHNT, YENEEA. With 5 bases clipped from V and 1 base from J, the junction kept 3 bases outside the gene matches. CDR3 nucleotides: TGTGCCAGCAGCGTAGGACTAGCGGGGGGCACAGATACGCAGTATTTT. This gives the protein CASSVGLAGGTDTQYF.

This chain joins TRBV7-9 and TRBJ2-1; TRBD2 matches at 9 bases. Germline V gives CDR1 SEHNR, CDR2 FQNEAQ (reference sequence). The CDR3 sequence is 14 residues long. V shed 9 bases, J shed 5 bases, and the junction held 8 bases outside the gene matches. CDR3 DNA sequence: TGTGCCAGAGGCGGTAGCGGGGGAAACAATGAGCAGTTCTTC. It translates to CARGGSGGNNEQFF.

This clonotype was seen a single time. V gene TRBV20-1 combines with J gene TRBJ2-1; a weak D match, TRBD2 (7 bases). From germline, CDR1 is DFQATT and CDR2 SNEGSKA (reference sequence). Trimming shortened V by 8 bases and J by 5 bases, and 25 bases separated the two germline ends. CDR3 length: 16 residues. CDR3 protein: CSPWGGRGGADNEQFF. The CDR3 coding sequence is TGCAGTCCCTGGGGGGGCCGGGGAGGGGCGGACAATGAGCAGTTCTTC.

This clonotype was recorded once. This rearrangement joins TRBV7-9 to TRBJ2-3; D gene uncertain. In germline, CDR1 is SEHNR, CDR2 FQNEAQ (reference sequence). The CDR3 has 17 amino acids. V lost 5 bases to trimming and J lost 0 bases, with 18 bases between them. The CDR3 sequence is CASSHNPSRPSTDTQYF. CDR3 sequence (DNA): TGTGCCAGCAGCCACAACCCCAGCAGGCCTAGCACAGATACGCAGTATTTT.

V is TRBV29-1 and J is TRBJ1-1, with 7 bases identical to TRBD1. V shed 5 bases and J 1 base; nucleotides not matched to a gene: 4. Germline CDR1 SQVTM, CDR2 ANQGSEA. This CDR3 contains 13 residues. CDR3 loop: CSVNRDRNTEAFF. The CDR3 coding sequence is TGCAGCGTTAACCGGGACAGGAACACTGAAGCTTTCTTT.

The gene calls are TRBV6-2 or TRBV6-3 and TRBJ2-7; 10 bases are shared with TRBD1. The germline CDR1 and CDR2 sequences are MNHEY and SVGEGT. V shed 2 bases, J shed 3 bases, and the junction held 4 bases outside the gene matches. The CDR3 runs to 15 residues. CDR3 in amino acids: CASSYPRTGGYEQYF. The CDR3, as DNA: TGTGCCAGCAGTTACCCCCGGACAGGGGGCTACGAGCAGTACTTC.

This clonotype was detected once. V gene TRBV7-2 combines with J gene TRBJ2-3, with 7 bases identical to TRBD2. V was pared by 4 bases and J by 5 bases, with 6 bases of the junction left unmatched. The germline CDR1 and CDR2 sequences are SGHTA and FQGNSA. The CDR3 consists of 14 residues. CDR3 DNA sequence: TGTGCCAGCAGCTCCTACGTAGCGGGAGATACGCAGTATTTT. Its protein is CASSSYVAGDTQYF. The whole variable domain, filled in from reference TRBV7-2 and TRBJ2-3, reads GAGVSQSPSNKVTEKGKDVELRCDPISGHTALYWYRQSLGQGLEFLIYFQGNSAPDKSGLPSDRFSAERTGGSVSTLTIQRTQQEDSAVYLCASSSYVAGDTQYFGPGTRLTVL.

This chain links TRBV15 with TRBJ1-3, with D perhaps matching TRBD1 (6 bases). CDR3 length equals 18 residues. Germline CDR1 and CDR2: LNHNV and YYDKDF (reference sequence). V gave up 0 bases and J gave up 0 bases, with 15 bases separating them. The CDR3 DNA reads TGTGCCACCAGCAGAGATGCAAGGACAGCCCGCTCTGGAAACACCATATATTTT. Its protein product is CATSRDARTARSGNTIYF.

This clonotype was observed a single time. The chain combines TRBV4-1 with TRBJ2-3; 8 bases line up with TRBD2. There are 16 residues in the CDR3. In germline, CDR1 is MGHRA, CDR2 YSYEKL. With V trimmed by 3 bases and J by 3 bases, 8 bases remained unmatched. The CDR3 here is CASSQEGLARTDTQYF. The CDR3 DNA follows: TGCGCCAGCAGCCAGGAAGGACTAGCCCGGACAGATACGCAGTATTTT.

The genes are TRBV19 and TRBJ1-5, with TRBD1 matching over 7 bases. Germline CDR1 is LNHDA and CDR2 is SQIVND (reference sequence). This CDR3 comprises 16 residues. V lost 5 bases to trimming and J lost 1 base; unmatched junction nucleotides: 8. The CDR3 here is CASSPRTGASNQPQHF. The DNA for the CDR3 is TGTGCCAGTAGTCCCAGGACAGGAGCGAGCAATCAGCCCCAGCATTTT.

V usage is TRBV12-3 or TRBV12-4 and J usage is TRBJ1-6; 12 positions match TRBD1. This CDR3 has 15 residues. V lost 5 bases, J lost 8 bases, and 4 bases stayed unmatched. The CDR3 sequence: CASSLGQGAYSPLHF. CDR3 nucleotides: TGTGCCAGCAGTCTGGGACAGGGGGCTTATTCACCCCTCCACTTT.

The V and J genes are TRBV7-2 and TRBJ2-2, with a tentative D call TRBD1 (6 bases). The germline V gene has CDR1 SGHTA and CDR2 FQGNSA. This CDR3 is built from 17 residues. With 1 base removed from V and 3 bases from J, the gap between germline ends came to 15 bases. For the CDR3, the DNA is TGTGCCAGCAGCTTAGTGCGCCGGACAGAGGACACCGGGGAGCTGTTTTTT. Protein sequence: CASSLVRRTEDTGELFF.

The chain carries TRBV20-1 and TRBJ2-4; D is ambiguous. Germline V CDR1 and CDR2: DFQATT, SNEGSKA (reference sequence). The CDR3 has 14 residues. The ends were cut back, 1 base at V and 5 bases at J, with 12 bases in the middle. The CDR3 region has the DNA TGCAGTGCTAGAGGGCAAGACGGTCAAAACATTCAGTACTTC. Protein: CSARGQDGQNIQYF.

This chain joins TRBV2 and TRBJ2-3; no definite D call. The CDR3 extends over 14 amino acids. Trimming left V 10 bases short and J 0 bases short, with 14 bases between. From germline, CDR1 is SNHLY and CDR2 FYNNEI. CDR3 in amino acids: CATARTQSTDTQYF. The CDR3 DNA sequence: TGTGCCACAGCGCGGACCCAAAGCACAGATACGCAGTATTTT.